These 3 T cell receptor beta chains share one sample of origin, sequenced in a study of OX40 agonist ivuxolimab in advanced cancers. The data were produced by immunoSEQ multiplex PCR, yet TCRdb's version contains in-frame clones alone and is incomplete. The table lists some 150,000 clones, just over 90% of them singletons, with more than 0.8% in the top ten. Specimen: CD4+ or CD8+ T cells sorted from blood, collected in a trial of the OX40 agonist ivuxolimab. These receptors came from an adult with an advanced solid tumor such as melanoma, head and neck, liver or kidney cancer.

This chain connects TRBV5-1 to TRBJ1-2; 8 bases agree with TRBD1. The ends lost 0 bases at V and 4 bases at J; junction bases unmatched: 8. The CDR3 covers 16 residues. Germline values: CDR1 SGHRS, CDR2 YFSETQ. CDR3 sequence: CASSLATAGGLYGYTF. The CDR3 nucleotides read TGCGCCAGCAGCTTGGCAACGGCAGGGGGCCTCTATGGCTACACCTTC. The entire variable domain, with the rest obtained from reference TRBV5-1 and TRBJ1-2, is as follows: KAGVTQTPRYLIKTRGQQVTLSCSPISGHRSVSWYQQTPGQGLQFLFEYFSETQRNKGNFPGRFSGRQFSNSRSEMNVSTLELGDSALYLCASSLATAGGLYGYTFGSGTRLTVV.

V gene TRBV25-1 combines with J gene TRBJ1-2, with D possibly matching TRBD1 (6 bases). The CDR3 is made up of 11 amino acids. CDR1 is MGHDK and CDR2 is SYGVNS in the germline V gene. Trimming took off 4 bases at V and 12 bases at J, with 12 bases between the two ends. The CDR3 nucleotides are TGTGCCAGCAGTGCGGGGGCGAGCGACACCTTC. Its translation: CASSAGASDTF.

The genes are TRBV28 and TRBJ1-2, with 7 bases aligning to TRBD1. V was pared by 6 bases and J by 4 bases, with 5 bases of the junction left unmatched. The CDR3 extends over 13 amino acids. The germline CDR1 and CDR2 sequences are MDHEN and SYDVKM. This chain's CDR3 is CASRYRGVYGYTF. The CDR3, as DNA: TGTGCCAGCAGATACAGGGGCGTCTATGGCTACACCTTC.